This TCR beta chain stems from a study of PD-L1 blockade in urothelial cancer. Turning to the study itself: Of approximately 30 patients, approximately 23 were males with bladder-origin urothelial cancer. Among blood samples, the median T cell count was around 150,000.

Assay: immunoSEQ multiplex PCR; the TCRdb copy retains only in-frame clones and omits some. The repertoire holds some 110,000 clones, with around 89% as singletons. The CDR3 is 11 residues long. Germline V gene sequence: CDR1 SGHVS, CDR2 FQNEAQ. Trimming left V 1 base short and J 15 bases short, with 10 bases between. Time point noted: peripheral blood 6 weeks after treatment start. Disease in patients was locally advanced or metastatic urothelial carcinoma. Pretreatment and on-treatment samples were taken, numbering 1 to 8 per patient. This clone was seen a single time. The source of this sequence is a man aged 55 to 70 with urothelial cancer. The chain uses TRBV7-8 and TRBJ2-1; perhaps TRBD2 as D (5 bases). Specimen: PBMCs, collected around atezolizumab (anti-PD-L1) treatment. Here the CDR3 reads CASSLVLEMFF. CDR3 nucleotides: TGTGCCAGCAGCTTAGTACTAGAAATGTTCTTC. The whole variable domain, remainder taken from reference TRBV7-8 and TRBJ2-1, is GAGVSQSPRYKVAKRGQDVALRCDPISGHVSLFWYQQALGQGPEFLTYFQNEAQLDKSGLPSDRFFAERPEGSVSTLKIQRTQQEDSAVYLCASSLVLEMFFGPGTRLTVL.